This T cell receptor beta chain comes out of a study of CD8 T cells in Susac syndrome. The V end was cut by 5 bases, the J end by 2 bases, with 15 bases between. CDR3 length equals 15 residues. Study-wide findings and caveats: An acknowledgment was made by the study that its TCR sequencing and HLA analysis involved relatively few individuals.

Sequencing of TCR beta was carried out in blood CD8+ and CD4+ T cells. As to this clonotype: What it binds is unknown.

After extraction with the RNeasy kit, 0.5 to 1 ug of the RNA was reverse transcribed using random hexamers. The immunoSEQ assay covered 54 Vbeta and 13 Jbeta segments for CDR3. TCRdb reanalysed the immunoSEQ multiplex PCR reads using MiXCR and keeps one entry per CDR3 protein. Of roughly 130,000 distinct CDR3 sequences in the sample, approximately 94% were seen once. The receptor's source is a human donor with multiple sclerosis. Specimen: CD4+ T cells from PBMCs. V gene TRBV12-3 or TRBV12-4 combines with J gene TRBJ1-2, with D possibly being TRBD1 (5 bases). CDR3 residues: CASSDSTDNNYGYTF. The CDR3 DNA reads as TGTGCCAGCAGTGACTCGACGGACAACAACTATGGCTACACCTTC.